This T cell receptor (beta chain) was sequenced in a study of identical twins. Overall study results and limits: Models underestimated TCR alpha sharing (out-of-frame) in monozygotic twins. Conclusions leaned on cross-sectional statistical analysis and did not track the same donors over time. The more abundant beta clonotypes in cord blood had fewer insertions, and memory repertoires did not show this. Excess sharing between twins was weaker in beta out-of-frame sequences.

There are a few counts of this clonotype. Its matching antigen is unknown. Losses at the gene ends were 0 bases for V and 4 bases for J; bases not matched to a gene: 8. Germline CDR1 reads LGHNA; CDR2 reads YSLEER. The CDR3 has 17 amino acids. TCRdb redid the calling of the 5' RACE reads with MiXCR, one entry per CDR3 protein. The sample records roughly 470,000 distinct CDR3 sequences, approximately 15% being singletons. These data also featured in a second study, about yellow fever vaccine responses in identical twins.

What was sequenced was CD4+ T cells sorted from blood. The J gene is TRBJ2-3, the V gene TRBV4-3; 9 nucleotides match TRBD2. This TCR derives from a woman between 18 and 30 years old in good health. The CDR3 nucleotides read TGCGCCAGCAGCCAAGAAACGGGACTAGCAAGGCCAGATACGCAGTATTTT. It translates to CASSQETGLARPDTQYF.